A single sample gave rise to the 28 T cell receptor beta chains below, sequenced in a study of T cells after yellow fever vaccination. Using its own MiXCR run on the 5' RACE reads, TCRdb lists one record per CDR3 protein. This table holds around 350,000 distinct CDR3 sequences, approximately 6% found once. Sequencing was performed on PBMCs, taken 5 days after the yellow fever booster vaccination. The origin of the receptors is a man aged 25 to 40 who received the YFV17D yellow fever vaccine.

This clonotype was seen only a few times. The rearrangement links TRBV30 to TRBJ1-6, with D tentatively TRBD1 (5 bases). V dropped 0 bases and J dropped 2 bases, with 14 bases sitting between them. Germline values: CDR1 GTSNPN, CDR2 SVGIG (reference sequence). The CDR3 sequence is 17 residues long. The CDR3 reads CAWSVHPGSTYNSPLHF. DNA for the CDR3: TGTGCCTGGAGTGTACACCCAGGGAGCACCTATAATTCACCCCTCCACTTT.

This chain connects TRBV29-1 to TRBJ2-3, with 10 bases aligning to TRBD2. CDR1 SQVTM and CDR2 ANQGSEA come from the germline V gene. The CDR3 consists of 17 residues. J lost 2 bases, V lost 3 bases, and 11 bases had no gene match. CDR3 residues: CSVDGLAGVGATDTQYF. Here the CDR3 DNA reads TGCAGCGTTGATGGTCTAGCGGGAGTAGGGGCCACAGATACGCAGTATTTT.

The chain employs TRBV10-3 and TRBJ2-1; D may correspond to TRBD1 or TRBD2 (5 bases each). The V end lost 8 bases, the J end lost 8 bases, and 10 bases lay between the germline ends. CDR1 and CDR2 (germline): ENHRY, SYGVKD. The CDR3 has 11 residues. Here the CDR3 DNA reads TGTGCCATCTTTGGGGGTGATGAGCAGTTCTTC. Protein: CAIFGGDEQFF.

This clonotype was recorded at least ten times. The CDR3 DNA sequence: TGTGCCTGGAGTGTAGGGCTAGCCCGGCGCACAGATACGCAGTATTTT. It yields the protein CAWSVGLARRTDTQYF. The chain links TRBV30 to TRBJ2-3, with TRBD2 as a possible D gene (5 bases). V shed 0 bases and J shed 1 base, with 14 bases lying between them. This CDR3 has 16 residues. CDR1 GTSNPN and CDR2 SVGIG come from the germline V gene (reference sequence).

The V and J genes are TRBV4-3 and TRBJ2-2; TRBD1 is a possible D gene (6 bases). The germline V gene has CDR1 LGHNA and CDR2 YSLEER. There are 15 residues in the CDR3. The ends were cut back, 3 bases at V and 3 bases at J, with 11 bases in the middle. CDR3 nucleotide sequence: TGCGCCAGCAGCCAGGAGACAGGTTACACCGGGGAGCTGTTTTTT. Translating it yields CASSQETGYTGELFF.

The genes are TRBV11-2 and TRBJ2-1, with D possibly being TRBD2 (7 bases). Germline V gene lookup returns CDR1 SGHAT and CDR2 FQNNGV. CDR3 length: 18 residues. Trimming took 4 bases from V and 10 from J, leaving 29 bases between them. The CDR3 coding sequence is TGTGCCAGCAGCTCGAGGGGGGGGAGGAGCGCCCTTACGGGGGAGCAGTTCTTC. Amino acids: CASSSRGGRSALTGEQFF. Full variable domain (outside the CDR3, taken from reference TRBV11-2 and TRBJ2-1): EAGVAQSPRYKIIEKRQSVAFWCNPISGHATLYWYQQILGQGPKLLIQFQNNGVVDDSQLPKDRFSAERLKGVDSTLKIQPAKLEDSAVYLCASSSRGGRSALTGEQFFGPGTRLTVL.

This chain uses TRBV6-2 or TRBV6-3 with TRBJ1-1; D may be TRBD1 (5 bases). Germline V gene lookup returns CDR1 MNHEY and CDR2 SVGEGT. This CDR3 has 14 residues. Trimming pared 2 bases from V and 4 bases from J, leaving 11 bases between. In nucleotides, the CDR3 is TGTGCCAGCAGTTACGGGGGAGCGGCCACTGAAGCTTTCTTT. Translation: CASSYGGAATEAFF.

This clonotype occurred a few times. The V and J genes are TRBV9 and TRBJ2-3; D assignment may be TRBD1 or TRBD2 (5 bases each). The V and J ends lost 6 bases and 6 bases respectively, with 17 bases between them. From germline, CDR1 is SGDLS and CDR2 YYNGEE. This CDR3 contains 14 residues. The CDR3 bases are TGTGCCAGCACCTCGGGGCAGGTGGCGGATACGCAGTATTTT. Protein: CASTSGQVADTQYF.

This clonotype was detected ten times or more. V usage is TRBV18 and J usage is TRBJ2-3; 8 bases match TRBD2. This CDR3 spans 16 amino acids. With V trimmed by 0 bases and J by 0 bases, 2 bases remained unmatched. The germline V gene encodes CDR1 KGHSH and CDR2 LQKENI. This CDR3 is CASSPPSSGSTDTQYF. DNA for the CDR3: TGTGCCAGCTCACCACCGTCTAGCGGGAGCACAGATACGCAGTATTTT. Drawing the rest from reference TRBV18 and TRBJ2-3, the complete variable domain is NAGVMQNPRHLVRRRGQEARLRCSPMKGHSHVYWYRQLPEEGLKFMVYLQKENIIDESGMPKERFSAEFPKEGPSILRIQQVVRGDSAAYFCASSPPSSGSTDTQYFGPGTRLTVL.

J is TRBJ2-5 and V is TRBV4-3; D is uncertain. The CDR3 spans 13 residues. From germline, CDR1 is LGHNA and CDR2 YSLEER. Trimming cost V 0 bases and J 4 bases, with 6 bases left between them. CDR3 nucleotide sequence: TGCGCCAGCAGCCAAGATATAGGAGAGACCCAGTACTTC. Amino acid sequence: CASSQDIGETQYF.

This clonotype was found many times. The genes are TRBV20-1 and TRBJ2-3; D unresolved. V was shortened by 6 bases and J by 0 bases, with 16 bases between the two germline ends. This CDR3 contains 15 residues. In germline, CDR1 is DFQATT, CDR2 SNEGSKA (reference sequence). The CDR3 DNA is TGCAGTGCCCCCCGAGACACCGCTAGCACAGATACGCAGTATTTT. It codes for CSAPRDTASTDTQYF.

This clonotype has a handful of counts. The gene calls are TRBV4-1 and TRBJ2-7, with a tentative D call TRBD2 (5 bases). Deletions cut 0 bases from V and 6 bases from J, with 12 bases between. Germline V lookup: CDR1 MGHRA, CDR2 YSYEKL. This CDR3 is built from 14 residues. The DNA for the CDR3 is TGCGCCAGCAGCCAAGATCTCCGGGATGCCGAGCAGTACTTC. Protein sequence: CASSQDLRDAEQYF.

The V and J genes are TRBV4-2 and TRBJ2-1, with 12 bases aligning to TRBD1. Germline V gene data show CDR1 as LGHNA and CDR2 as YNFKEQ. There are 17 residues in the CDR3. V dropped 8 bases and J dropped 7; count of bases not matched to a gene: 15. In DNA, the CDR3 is TGTGCCAGCTCCGGGACAGGGGGCGCGGGTTATACGAATGAGCAGTTCTTC. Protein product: CASSGTGGAGYTNEQFF.

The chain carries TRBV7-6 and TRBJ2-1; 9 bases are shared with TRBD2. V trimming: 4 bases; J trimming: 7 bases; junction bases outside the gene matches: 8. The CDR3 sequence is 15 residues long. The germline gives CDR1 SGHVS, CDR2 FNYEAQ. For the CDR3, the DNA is TGTGCCAGCAGCTCCCCCACTAGCGGGCGTAATGAGCAGTTCTTC. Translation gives CASSSPTSGRNEQFF.

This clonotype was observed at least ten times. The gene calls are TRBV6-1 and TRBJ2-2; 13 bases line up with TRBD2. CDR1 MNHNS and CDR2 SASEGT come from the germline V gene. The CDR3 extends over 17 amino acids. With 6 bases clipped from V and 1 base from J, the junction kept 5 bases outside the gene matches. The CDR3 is CASSDRLAGGNTGELFF. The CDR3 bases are TGTGCCAGCAGCGACCGACTAGCGGGAGGGAACACCGGGGAGCTGTTTTTT.

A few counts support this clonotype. The CDR3 DNA reads TGCAGCGTTGTACCCGGGACGGCGGTATCAGATACGCAGTATTTT. It yields the protein CSVVPGTAVSDTQYF. The chain has TRBV29-1 and TRBJ2-3; D may match TRBD1 or TRBD2 (5 bases each). Germline V gene lookup returns CDR1 SQVTM and CDR2 ANQGSEA. The CDR3 runs 15 residues. V was cut by 4 bases and J by 4 bases, with 18 bases left in between.

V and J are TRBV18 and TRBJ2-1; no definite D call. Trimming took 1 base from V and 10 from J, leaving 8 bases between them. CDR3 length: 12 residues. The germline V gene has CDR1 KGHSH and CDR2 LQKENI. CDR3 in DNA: TGTGCCAGCTCACCACTAAAGGAAGAGCAGTTCTTC. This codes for CASSPLKEEQFF.

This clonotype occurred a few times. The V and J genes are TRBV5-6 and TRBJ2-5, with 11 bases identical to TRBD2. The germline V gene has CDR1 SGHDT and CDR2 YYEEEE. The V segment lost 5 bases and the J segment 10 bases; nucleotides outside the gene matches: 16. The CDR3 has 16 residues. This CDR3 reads CASRTLAGGTGGSQYF. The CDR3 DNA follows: TGTGCCAGCAGAACGCTAGCGGGAGGCACCGGGGGGAGCCAGTACTTC.

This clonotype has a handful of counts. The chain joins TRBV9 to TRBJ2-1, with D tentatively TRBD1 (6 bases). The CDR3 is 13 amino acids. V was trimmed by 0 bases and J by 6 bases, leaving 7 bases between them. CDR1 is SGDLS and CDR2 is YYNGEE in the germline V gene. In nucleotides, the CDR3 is TGTGCCAGCAGCGTAGAGGGGGTCAATGAGCAGTTCTTC. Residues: CASSVEGVNEQFF.

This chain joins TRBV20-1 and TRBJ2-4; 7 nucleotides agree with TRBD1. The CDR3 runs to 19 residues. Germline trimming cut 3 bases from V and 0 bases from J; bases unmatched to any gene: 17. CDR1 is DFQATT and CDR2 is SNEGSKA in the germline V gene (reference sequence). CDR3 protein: CSASFDGWTGQVAKNIQYF. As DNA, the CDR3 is TGCAGTGCTAGCTTCGACGGATGGACAGGCCAAGTAGCCAAAAACATTCAGTACTTC.

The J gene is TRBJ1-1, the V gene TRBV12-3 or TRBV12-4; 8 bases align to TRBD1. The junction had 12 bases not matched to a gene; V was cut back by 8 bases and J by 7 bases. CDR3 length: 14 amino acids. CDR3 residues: CASHQAGGKLEAFF. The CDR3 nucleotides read TGTGCCAGCCATCAAGCAGGGGGCAAACTTGAAGCTTTCTTT.

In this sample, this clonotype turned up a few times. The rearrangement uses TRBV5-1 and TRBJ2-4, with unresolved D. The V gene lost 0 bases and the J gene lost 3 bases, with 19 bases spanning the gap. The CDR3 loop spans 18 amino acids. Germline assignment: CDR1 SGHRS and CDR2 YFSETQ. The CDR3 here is CASSLDLGGRNIKNIQYF. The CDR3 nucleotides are TGCGCCAGCAGCTTGGATCTTGGCGGCAGGAACATCAAAAACATTCAGTACTTC. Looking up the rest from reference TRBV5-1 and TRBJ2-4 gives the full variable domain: KAGVTQTPRYLIKTRGQQVTLSCSPISGHRSVSWYQQTPGQGLQFLFEYFSETQRNKGNFPGRFSGRQFSNSRSEMNVSTLELGDSALYLCASSLDLGGRNIKNIQYFGAGTRLSVL.

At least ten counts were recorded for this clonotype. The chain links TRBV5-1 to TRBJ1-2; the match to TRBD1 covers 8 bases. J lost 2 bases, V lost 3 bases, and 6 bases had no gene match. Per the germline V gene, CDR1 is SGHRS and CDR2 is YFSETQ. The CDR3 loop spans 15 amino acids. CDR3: CASSSGQGGNYGYTF. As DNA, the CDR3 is TGCGCCAGCAGCTCCGGACAGGGTGGGAACTATGGCTACACCTTC.

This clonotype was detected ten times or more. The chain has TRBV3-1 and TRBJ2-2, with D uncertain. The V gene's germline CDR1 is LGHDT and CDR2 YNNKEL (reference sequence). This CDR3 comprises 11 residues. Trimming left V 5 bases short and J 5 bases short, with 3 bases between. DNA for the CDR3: TGTGCCAGCAGCTTAACCGGGGAGCTGTTTTTT. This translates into CASSLTGELFF.

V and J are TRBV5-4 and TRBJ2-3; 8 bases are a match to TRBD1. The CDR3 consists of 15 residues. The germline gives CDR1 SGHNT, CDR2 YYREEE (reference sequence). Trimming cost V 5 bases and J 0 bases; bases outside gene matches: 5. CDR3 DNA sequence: TGTGCCAGCAGGCGACAGGGGTCTAGCACAGATACGCAGTATTTT. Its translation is CASRRQGSSTDTQYF.

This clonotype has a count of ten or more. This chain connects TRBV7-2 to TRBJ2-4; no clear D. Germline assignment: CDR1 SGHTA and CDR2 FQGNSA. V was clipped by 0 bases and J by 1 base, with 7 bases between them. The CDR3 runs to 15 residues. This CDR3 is CASSLAQQAKNIQYF. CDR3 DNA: TGTGCCAGCAGCTTAGCCCAGCAGGCCAAAAACATTCAGTACTTC. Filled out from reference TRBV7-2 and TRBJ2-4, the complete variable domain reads GAGVSQSPSNKVTEKGKDVELRCDPISGHTALYWYRQSLGQGLEFLIYFQGNSAPDKSGLPSDRFSAERTGGSVSTLTIQRTQQEDSAVYLCASSLAQQAKNIQYFGAGTRLSVL.

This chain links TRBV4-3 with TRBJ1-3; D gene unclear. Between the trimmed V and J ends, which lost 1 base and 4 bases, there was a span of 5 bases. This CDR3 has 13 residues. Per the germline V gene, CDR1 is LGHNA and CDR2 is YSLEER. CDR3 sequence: CASSQVIGNTIYF. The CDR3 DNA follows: TGCGCCAGCAGCCAAGTGATCGGAAACACCATATATTTT.

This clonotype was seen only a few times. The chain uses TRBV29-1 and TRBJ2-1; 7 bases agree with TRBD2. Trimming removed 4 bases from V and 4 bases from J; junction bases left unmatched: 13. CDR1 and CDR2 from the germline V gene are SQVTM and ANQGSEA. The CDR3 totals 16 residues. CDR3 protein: CSVGGGLAEIYNEQFF. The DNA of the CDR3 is TGCAGCGTTGGCGGGGGATTAGCGGAGATATACAATGAGCAGTTCTTC.